The present entry profiles one T cell receptor (beta chain) with its context. The antigen is undetermined. The data belong to a study of cytomegalovirus exposure and HLA in healthy donors. Study results and limitations: Confirmation was obtained in vitro that three CMV-associated chains are specific for CMV antigens. Near-uniform donor sequencing depth was presumed by presence/absence analyses.

Germline V gene lookup returns CDR1 MNHNS and CDR2 SASEGT. The CDR3 consists of 15 residues. Trimming took off 3 bases at V and 3 bases at J, with 12 bases between the two ends. With 60 Vbeta and 13 Jbeta primers, the PCR was carried out. Clones were read by immunoSEQ multiplex PCR, and TCRdb kept only the in-frame ones, dropping some. This sample has 150,000 or so clones; around 81% occur once, and the top ten carry approximately 5.6%. Healthy bone marrow donors made up the donor group. The receptor comes from a woman aged 40 to 50 in good health and CMV-seropositive. Sequenced sample: PBMCs. The chain combines TRBV6-1 with TRBJ1-3, with D possibly being TRBD1 (6 bases). CDR3 DNA sequence: TGTGCCAGCAGTGATTTAGGGGGTGGTGGAAACACCATATATTTT. It translates to CASSDLGGGGNTIYF.